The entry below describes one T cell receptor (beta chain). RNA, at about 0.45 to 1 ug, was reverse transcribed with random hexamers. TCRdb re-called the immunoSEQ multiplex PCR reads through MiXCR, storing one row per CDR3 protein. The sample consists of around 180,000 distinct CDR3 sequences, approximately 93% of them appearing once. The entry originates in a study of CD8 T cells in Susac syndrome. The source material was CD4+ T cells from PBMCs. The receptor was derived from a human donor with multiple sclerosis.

As DNA, the CDR3 is TGCGCCAGCAGCCCTGGCGGTTCGGCTGGGGAGCTGTTTTTT. It encodes CASSPGGSAGELFF. The chain has TRBV5-1 and TRBJ2-2; no clear D. Germline values: CDR1 SGHRS, CDR2 YFSETQ. The CDR3 covers 14 residues. With 4 bases removed from V and 8 bases from J, the gap between germline ends came to 15 bases.